The next 10 T cell receptor beta chains were all read from a single sample in a study of shared clonotypes between healthy human individuals. Sequenced by immunoSEQ multiplex PCR; TCRdb stores in-frame clones only, minus some. This table has roughly 1,000,000 clones, about four fifths appearing once. The sample was memory CD4+ T cells from PBMCs. Specified subset: CD45RA-negative fraction. Source of these receptors: a man younger than 35 in good health. Some clones in this sample may be carry-over from other donors' samples.

The chain joins TRBV28 to TRBJ1-5, with a possible D match to TRBD1 (5 bases). Trimming took 4 bases from V and 3 from J, leaving 10 bases between them. CDR1 and CDR2 from the germline V gene are MDHEN and SYDVKM. The CDR3 is made up of 14 amino acids. The CDR3 is CASSWRQLNQPQHF. CDR3 sequence (DNA): TGTGCCAGCAGTTGGAGACAGCTCAATCAGCCCCAGCATTTT. Complete variable domain (other parts from reference TRBV28 and TRBJ1-5): DVKVTQSSRYLVKRTGEKVFLECVQDMDHENMFWYRQDPGLGLRLIYFSYDVKMKEKGDIPEGYSVSREKKERFSLILESASTNQTSMYLCASSWRQLNQPQHFGDGTRLSIL.

V is TRBV5-4 and J is TRBJ2-7; TRBD2 matches at 11 bases. CDR1 and CDR2 (germline): SGHNT, YYREEE (reference sequence). The junction had 13 bases not matched to a gene; V was cut back by 8 bases and J by 6 bases. The CDR3 is made up of 15 amino acids. CDR3 in amino acids: CASKIAGGPSGEQYF. The CDR3, as DNA: TGTGCCAGTAAAATAGCGGGAGGGCCGAGCGGCGAGCAGTACTTC.

This chain links TRBV9 with TRBJ2-1, with TRBD1 as a possible D gene (7 bases). CDR3 length: 15 amino acids. The germline V and J ends were trimmed by 4 bases and 5 bases, with 16 bases remaining between them. Germline loops: CDR1 SGDLS, CDR2 YYNGEE. The CDR3 region is CASSRPGGRNNEQFF. The CDR3 region has the DNA TGTGCCAGCAGCCGACCAGGGGGGAGGAACAATGAGCAGTTCTTC.

Many counts were recorded for this clone. The chain links TRBV7-9 to TRBJ2-1, with 11 bases that match TRBD2. Germline values: CDR1 SEHNR, CDR2 FQNEAQ (reference sequence). V shed 5 bases, J shed 7 bases, and the junction held 16 bases outside the gene matches. CDR3 length: 18 residues. The chain's CDR3 is CASSPKGRLAGLRNEQFF. CDR3 coding DNA: TGTGCCAGCAGCCCAAAAGGGCGACTAGCGGGACTCCGGAATGAGCAGTTCTTC.

This chain uses TRBV2 with TRBJ1-2; 8 nucleotides align to TRBD1. Per germline, CDR1 SNHLY and CDR2 FYNNEI. The CDR3 spans 14 residues. The V and J ends lost 1 base and 5 bases, in that order; junction bases with no gene match: 3. This CDR3 is CASSEDRGGYGYTF. For the CDR3, the DNA is TGTGCCAGCAGTGAAGACAGGGGGGGATATGGCTACACCTTC.

The chain recombines TRBV29-1 with TRBJ2-3; TRBD1 agrees at 10 bases. Germline CDR1 and CDR2: SQVTM and ANQGSEA. The CDR3 extends over 13 amino acids. Losses at the gene ends were 3 bases for V and 10 bases for J; bases not matched to a gene: 7. This CDR3 reads CSVDRGQGNPQYF. CDR3 in DNA: TGCAGCGTTGATAGGGGACAGGGGAATCCGCAGTATTTT.

This chain connects TRBV27 to TRBJ2-5; D call uncertain. The V gene's germline CDR1 is MNHEY and CDR2 SMNVEV (reference sequence). V was cut by 3 bases and J by 4 bases, with 12 bases left in between. The CDR3 is made up of 14 amino acids. The DNA for the CDR3 is TGTGCCAGCAGTTTCAGCTTTTCAGGAGAGACCCAGTACTTC. Protein product: CASSFSFSGETQYF.

The V gene is TRBV6-5, the J gene TRBJ1-2; weak D call: TRBD1 (6 bases). V lost 1 base, J lost 4 bases, and 13 bases lay in between. The CDR3 is 15 residues long. Germline assignment: CDR1 MNHEY and CDR2 SVGAGI. The CDR3 is CASSYLGGEGYGYTF. The CDR3, as DNA: TGTGCCAGCAGTTACTTAGGGGGGGAAGGCTATGGCTACACCTTC.

This clone was detected a few times. The chain is built from TRBV30 and TRBJ1-2, with a weak D call TRBD1 (5 bases). Trimming removed 1 base from V and 8 bases from J, with 17 bases in between. In germline, CDR1 is GTSNPN, CDR2 SVGIG (reference sequence). The CDR3 totals 14 residues. Written as DNA, the CDR3 is TGTGCCTGGAGTGAGGGGAAAGGAGTCGAAGGCTACACCTTC. This gives the protein CAWSEGKGVEGYTF. Variable domain in full (rest from reference TRBV30 and TRBJ1-2): SQTIHQWPATLVQPVGSPLSLECTVEGTSNPNLYWYRQAAGRGLQLLFYSVGIGQISSEVPQNLSASRPQDRQFILSSKKLLLSDSGFYLCAWSEGKGVEGYTFGSGTRLTVV.

The gene calls are TRBV15 and TRBJ1-2; D is uncertain. Germline values: CDR1 LNHNV, CDR2 YYDKDF (reference sequence). The CDR3 has 12 residues. The V gene lost 4 bases and the J gene lost 14 bases, with 17 bases spanning the gap. The CDR3: CATSTIGVGRTF. As DNA, the CDR3 is TGTGCCACCAGCACCATTGGGGTGGGGAGGACCTTC.